One sample yielded the 22 T cell receptor beta chains listed below, sequenced in a study of a mutant IDH1 vaccine in newly diagnosed glioma. This table comes from immunoSEQ multiplex PCR, and its TCRdb copy is limited to in-frame clones, with some not included. The repertoire holds roughly 60,000 clones, with 80% as singletons. The time point here: week 23, last vaccination. The vaccine gave 300 ug of a 20-mer mutant IDH1 peptide subcutaneously per dose. No antigen has been assigned to these receptors. The material sequenced was PBMCs, taken from a glioma patient whose treatment included an IDH1 peptide vaccine. The receptors shown here come from a man aged 35 to 55 with glioma.

As DNA, the CDR3 is TGCGCCAGCAGCTTGAACCTCGGACAGAACACTGAAGCTTTCTTT. This sequence encodes CASSLNLGQNTEAFF. The chain combines TRBV5-1 with TRBJ1-1, with a tentative D call TRBD1 (5 bases). CDR1 is SGHRS and CDR2 is YFSETQ in the germline V gene. The ends were cut back, 1 base at V and 1 base at J, with 11 bases in the middle. CDR3 length: 15 residues. The variable domain in full, completed from reference TRBV5-1 and TRBJ1-1, reads KAGVTQTPRYLIKTRGQQVTLSCSPISGHRSVSWYQQTPGQGLQFLFEYFSETQRNKGNFPGRFSGRQFSNSRSEMNVSTLELGDSALYLCASSLNLGQNTEAFFGQGTRLTVV.

V usage is TRBV5-1 and J usage is TRBJ1-2; D not certain. This CDR3 is built from 16 residues. V lost 1 base to trimming and J lost 3 bases, with 16 bases between them. The V gene's germline CDR1 is SGHRS and CDR2 YFSETQ. CDR3: CASSLPRFGEDYGYTF. For the CDR3, the DNA is TGCGCCAGCAGCTTGCCCAGATTTGGGGAGGACTATGGCTACACCTTC.

The chain links TRBV19 to TRBJ1-2; 9 positions match TRBD1. Germline V CDR1 and CDR2: LNHDA, SQIVND (reference sequence). The CDR3 has 14 amino acids. V lost 6 bases to trimming and J lost 8 bases; unmatched junction nucleotides: 10. The CDR3 sequence is CASRRDRERDGYTF. CDR3 nucleotide sequence: TGTGCCAGTAGGAGGGACAGGGAACGAGACGGCTACACCTTC.

The chain has TRBV30 and TRBJ2-5, with TRBD2 matching over 12 bases. The CDR3 loop spans 22 amino acids. The V gene's germline CDR1 is GTSNPN and CDR2 SVGIG (reference sequence). Trimming took 0 bases from V and 5 from J; bases not matched to a gene: 25. DNA of the CDR3: TGTGCCTGGAGTGTACGGCCCCTTGTTCGGACTAGCGGGGAACCCATCCAGGAGACCCAGTACTTC. It is translated as CAWSVRPLVRTSGEPIQETQYF.

The chain couples TRBV21-1 to TRBJ1-3; the D call TRBD1 from the table was never checked on the DNA. TRBV21-1 is listed as a pseudogene. The CDR3 is 17 residues long. CDR3 loop: CASSNRTPKSSGNTIYF. Here the CDR3 DNA reads TGTGCCAGCAGCAATCGGACACCCAAGAGCTCTGGAAACACCATATATTTT.

CDR3 nucleotide sequence: TGCGCCAGCAGCCAAGAGAGACAGGGGCCTAATGAAAAACTGTTTTTT. It yields the protein CASSQERQGPNEKLFF. The chain is built from TRBV4-1 and TRBJ1-4; 8 nucleotides line up with TRBD1. The CDR3 length is 16 residues. V was clipped by 0 bases and J by 3 bases; unmatched bases: 3. CDR1 and CDR2 from the germline V gene are MGHRA and YSYEKL.

The CDR3 reads CASSPADRGLWAFF. CDR3 bases: TGTGCCAGCAGCCCTGCCGACAGGGGGCTTTGGGCTTTCTTT. The genes are TRBV27 and TRBJ1-1; 10 nucleotides line up with TRBD1. This CDR3 is 14 amino acids long. The junction had 12 bases not matched to a gene; V was cut back by 6 bases and J by 11 bases. Germline values: CDR1 MNHEY, CDR2 SMNVEV (reference sequence).

The chain couples TRBV9 to TRBJ1-5, with D uncertain. Trimming pared 3 bases from V and 6 bases from J, leaving 10 bases between. There are 13 residues in the CDR3. CDR1 and CDR2 (germline): SGDLS, YYNGEE. DNA of the CDR3: TGTGCCAGCAGCGGAGGTATCGGTCAGCCCCAGCATTTT. Translating gives CASSGGIGQPQHF.

The CDR3 sequence is CASSLGVYEQYF. Here the CDR3 DNA reads TGTGCCAGCAGCTTAGGCGTCTACGAGCAGTACTTC. This chain connects TRBV11-2 to TRBJ2-7; D gene uncertain. The CDR3 sequence is 12 residues long. V gave up 1 base and J gave up 3 bases, with 4 bases separating them. Germline V gene lookup returns CDR1 SGHAT and CDR2 FQNNGV.

This chain joins TRBV5-5 and TRBJ2-5, with D perhaps TRBD1 or TRBD2 (5 bases each). V gave up 4 bases and J gave up 0 bases, with 16 bases separating them. Germline loops: CDR1 SGHKS, CDR2 YYEKEE (reference sequence). This CDR3 is built from 16 residues. The CDR3 DNA follows: TGTGCCAGCAGCCTCATTGGGGGTAATGACCAAGAGACCCAGTACTTC. This sequence encodes CASSLIGGNDQETQYF.

This clone was seen a few times. The genes are TRBV6-5 and TRBJ1-2, with 7 bases that match TRBD1. The CDR3 sequence is 13 residues long. Trimming removed 11 bases from V and 5 bases from J; junction bases left unmatched: 11. CDR1 is MNHEY and CDR2 is SVGAGI in the germline V gene. CDR3 amino acids: CARPDRNIYGYTF. The CDR3 DNA is TGTGCCCGCCCGGACAGGAACATTTATGGCTACACCTTC.

The V call is TRBV5-4, the J call TRBJ2-7; 8 bases align to TRBD1. The germline V gene encodes CDR1 SGHNT and CDR2 YYREEE (reference sequence). J was trimmed by 2 bases and V by 4 bases; bases with no gene match: 11. The CDR3 contains 16 residues. In DNA form, the CDR3 reads TGTGCCAGCAGCACTAGCCCGGGACAGGCTACCTACGAGCAGTACTTC. Residues: CASSTSPGQATYEQYF.

The rearrangement joins TRBV6-6 to TRBJ2-2; TRBD1 is a possible D gene (7 bases). Germline-derived CDR1 and CDR2 are MNHNY and SVGAGI (reference sequence). CDR3 length: 14 residues. Trimming left V 6 bases short and J 4 bases short, with 12 bases between. In nucleotides, the CDR3 is TGTGCCAGCAGGGGGACAGCGGGCACCGGGGAGCTGTTTTTT. It codes for CASRGTAGTGELFF.

This chain links TRBV7-2 with TRBJ1-1; 7 positions match TRBD1. CDR3 length: 13 residues. V lost 4 bases and J lost 6; bases outside the gene matches: 5. Germline V gene sequence: CDR1 SGHTA, CDR2 FQGNSA. The CDR3 bases are TGTGCCAGCAGCTCCAGGGGGAAGGCTGAAGCTTTCTTT. This sequence encodes CASSSRGKAEAFF.

The V call is TRBV5-1, the J call TRBJ1-4; TRBD1 matches at 7 bases. CDR3 size: 15 residues. The germline V gene encodes CDR1 SGHRS and CDR2 YFSETQ. Trimming removed 5 bases from V and 6 bases from J; junction bases left unmatched: 10. The CDR3 DNA reads TGCGCCAGCAGTTCCACAGGGGTTTCTGATGAAAAACTGTTTTTT. It specifies CASSSTGVSDEKLFF.

The V gene is TRBV30, the J gene TRBJ2-5; the D gene could be TRBD1 or TRBD2 (6 bases each). Germline V gene sequence: CDR1 GTSNPN, CDR2 SVGIG (reference sequence). Trimming removed 3 bases from V and 6 bases from J, with 29 bases in between. The CDR3 totals 18 residues. For the CDR3, the DNA is TGTGCCTGGAGCGTTACCACCCCGGGACGGGGGCCGAGGAAGACCCAGTACTTC. This encodes CAWSVTTPGRGPRKTQYF. The variable domain in full, completed from reference TRBV30 and TRBJ2-5, reads SQTIHQWPATLVQPVGSPLSLECTVEGTSNPNLYWYRQAAGRGLQLLFYSVGIGQISSEVPQNLSASRPQDRQFILSSKKLLLSDSGFYLCAWSVTTPGRGPRKTQYFGPGTRLLVL.

The genes are TRBV19 and TRBJ2-1; D is possibly TRBD1 (6 bases). Trimming took off 4 bases at V and 2 bases at J, with 9 bases between the two ends. The CDR3 has 14 residues. Germline-derived CDR1 and CDR2 are LNHDA and SQIVND (reference sequence). The CDR3 sequence: CASSSRGAYNEQFF. In DNA form, the CDR3 reads TGTGCCAGTAGTAGCAGGGGTGCCTACAATGAGCAGTTCTTC.

V is TRBV19 and J is TRBJ2-7, with no clear D. Trimming took off 4 bases at V and 7 bases at J, with 14 bases between the two ends. The CDR3 has 13 residues. CDR1 and CDR2 from the germline V gene are LNHDA and SQIVND (reference sequence). CDR3 loop: CASSTTQFLEQYF. In DNA, the CDR3 is TGTGCCAGTAGTACAACACAGTTCCTGGAGCAGTACTTC.

The V gene is TRBV4-1, the J gene TRBJ1-1; no reliable D call. The V and J ends lost 3 bases and 5 bases respectively, with 13 bases between them. CDR1 and CDR2 from the germline V gene are MGHRA and YSYEKL. This CDR3 comprises 14 residues. CDR3 DNA sequence: TGCGCCAGCAGCCAGCCCTCGGGGATTACTGAAGCTTTCTTT. Translating gives CASSQPSGITEAFF.

The CDR3 nucleotides are TGTGCCAGCAGTGAATGGACAAATTCACCCCTCCACTTT. Its translation is CASSEWTNSPLHF. The chain is built from TRBV2 and TRBJ1-6; TRBD1 might be the D (5 bases). This CDR3 has 13 residues. Trimming left V 2 bases short and J 7 bases short, with 6 bases between. Looked up from germline, CDR1 is SNHLY and CDR2 is FYNNEI.

The chain employs TRBV7-8 and TRBJ1-2; TRBD1 agrees at 7 bases. This CDR3 contains 15 residues. With 7 bases clipped from V and 2 bases from J, the junction kept 10 bases outside the gene matches. Germline values: CDR1 SGHVS, CDR2 FQNEAQ. Written as DNA, the CDR3 is TGTGCCAGCACGCGAGGGGGGACAGAAAACTATGGCTACACCTTC. Its protein is CASTRGGTENYGYTF.

The gene calls are TRBV9 and TRBJ1-4; D is perhaps TRBD1 (5 bases). V dropped 3 bases and J dropped 4 bases, with 16 bases sitting between them. CDR1 SGDLS and CDR2 YYNGEE come from the germline V gene. This CDR3 comprises 16 residues. The CDR3 nucleotides read TGTGCCAGCAGCGCCGGGGGGGGGAGCCTTAATGAAAAACTGTTTTTT. It is translated as CASSAGGGSLNEKLFF.